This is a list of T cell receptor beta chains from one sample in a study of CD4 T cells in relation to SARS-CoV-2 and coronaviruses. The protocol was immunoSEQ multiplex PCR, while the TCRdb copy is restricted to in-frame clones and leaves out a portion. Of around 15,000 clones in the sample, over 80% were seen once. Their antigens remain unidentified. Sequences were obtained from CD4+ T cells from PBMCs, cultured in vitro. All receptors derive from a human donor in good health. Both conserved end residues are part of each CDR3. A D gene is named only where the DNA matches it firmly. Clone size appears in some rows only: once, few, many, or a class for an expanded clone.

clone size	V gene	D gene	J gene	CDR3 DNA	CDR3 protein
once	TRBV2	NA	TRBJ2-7	TGTGCCAGCAGTGCGGAAGGGTCGGGCGAGCAGTACTTC	CASSAEGSGEQYF
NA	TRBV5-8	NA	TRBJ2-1	TGTGCCAGCAGCACTTACAGGGTTGCTGAGCAGTTCTTC	CASSTYRVAEQFF
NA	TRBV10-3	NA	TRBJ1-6	TGTGCCATCAGTGATAAGGATTATTCACCCCTCCACTTT	CAISDKDYSPLHF
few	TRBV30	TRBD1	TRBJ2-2	TGTGCCTGGAGAATCCGGGACAGGGTGAGCACCGGGGAGCTGTTTTTT	CAWRIRDRVSTGELFF
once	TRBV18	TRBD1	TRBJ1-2	TGTGCCAGCTCTCCCGGACAGGCCTATATCTATGGCTACACCTTC	CASSPGQAYIYGYTF
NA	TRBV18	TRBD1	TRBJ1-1	TGTGCCAGCTCCCCCGGGAGGGGGCTTAAAGCTTTCTTT	CASSPGRGLKAFF
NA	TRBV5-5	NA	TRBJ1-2	TGTGCCAGCAGCTTGGCCCCGGGACGGTCCTATGGCTACACCTTC	CASSLAPGRSYGYTF
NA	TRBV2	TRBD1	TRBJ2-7	TGTGCCAGCAACGTTGACAGGGGAGACGAGCAGTACTTC	CASNVDRGDEQYF
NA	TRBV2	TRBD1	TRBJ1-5	TGTGCCAGCAGTGAAGCGGGACAGGGTGCTCAGCCCCAGCATTTT	CASSEAGQGAQPQHF
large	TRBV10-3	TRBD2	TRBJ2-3	TGTGCCACCTCGGGACTAGCAACAGATACGCAGTATTTT	CATSGLATDTQYF
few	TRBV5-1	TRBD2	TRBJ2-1	TGCGCCAGCAGCTCGCGCACTAGCGGGAGGGCCTACAATGAGCAGTTCTTC	CASSSRTSGRAYNEQFF
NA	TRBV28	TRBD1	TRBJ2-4	TGTGCCAGCAGTTTGACAGGGGGGGGTCAAAACATTCAGTACTTC	CASSLTGGGQNIQYF
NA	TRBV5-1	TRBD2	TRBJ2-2	TGCGCCAGCAGCAGGGGACTAGCGGGAGCGAACACCGGGGAGCTGTTTTTT	CASSRGLAGANTGELFF
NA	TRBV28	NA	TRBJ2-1	TGTGCCAGCACCGGGGGCTACAATGAGCAGTTCTTC	CASTGGYNEQFF
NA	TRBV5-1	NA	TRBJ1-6	TGCGCCAGCAGCTTGTCCGGAAATAATTCACCCCTCCACTTT	CASSLSGNNSPLHF
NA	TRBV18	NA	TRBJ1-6	TGTGCCAGCTCACCCCCCGGCGGGGAAAATTCACCCCTCCACTTT	CASSPPGGENSPLHF
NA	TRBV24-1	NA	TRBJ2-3	TGTGCCAGCGGCGACCACACAGATACGCAGTATTTT	CASGDHTDTQYF
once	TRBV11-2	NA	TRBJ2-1	TGTGCCAGCAGCTTAGATGCTGACGGCTACAATGAGCAGTTCTTC	CASSLDADGYNEQFF
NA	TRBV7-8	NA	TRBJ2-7	TGTGCCAGCAGCTATAGGACAACCTCCTACGAGCAGTACTTC	CASSYRTTSYEQYF
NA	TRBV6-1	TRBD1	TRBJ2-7	TGTGCCAGCAGTGAAGCGGGGACAGGGGCCTACGAGCAGTACTTC	CASSEAGTGAYEQYF
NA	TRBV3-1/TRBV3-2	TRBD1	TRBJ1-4	TGTGCCAGCAGCCAAGATCTGGGACAGGGGAATGAAAAACTGTTTTTT	CASSQDLGQGNEKLFF
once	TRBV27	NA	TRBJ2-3	TGTGCCAGCAGTTCGCCCTTGACTAGTTTAGATACGCAGTATTTT	CASSSPLTSLDTQYF
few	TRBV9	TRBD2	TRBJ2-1	TGTGCCAGCAGCGTAGACAGCGGGAGCTCCTACAATGAGCAGTTCTTC	CASSVDSGSSYNEQFF
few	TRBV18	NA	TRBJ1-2	TGTGCCAGCTCACCAGTCGAAGCGGGCAGGGAAAATGGCTACACCTTC	CASSPVEAGRENGYTF
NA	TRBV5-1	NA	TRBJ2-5	TGCGCCAGCAGCTTGGGAGCAATTATGGGCCAAGAGACCCAGTACTTC	CASSLGAIMGQETQYF
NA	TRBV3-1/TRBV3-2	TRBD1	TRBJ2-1	TGTGCCAGCAGCACCAGGGGGAATGAGCAGTTCTTC	CASSTRGNEQFF